The clone carrying this TCR beta chain has only a few counts. What it binds is not known. Combining a sample-barcoded 5' primer with a J-beta primer mix, a second PCR ran for 7 to 11 cycles. MiXCR was run by TCRdb on the 5' RACE reads, yielding one entry per CDR3 protein. The repertoire consists of over 950,000 distinct CDR3 sequences, with more than 30% occurring once and the leading ten covering roughly 13%. This entry is derived from a study of blood T cells in healthy people across ages. Study-wide context: Per two T cells, about one barcoded beta molecule was captured through template switching.

This CDR3 is built from 15 residues. V lost 5 bases to trimming and J lost 6 bases; unmatched junction nucleotides: 7. CDR1 is SEHNR and CDR2 is FQNEAQ in the germline V gene (reference sequence). General study results and limits: Estimates of total diversity, which came from one million sequenced T cells, were considered to be underestimates.

Sequencing input: blood. The gene calls are TRBV7-9 and TRBJ2-1; 10 bases agree with TRBD2. This clonotype originated in a man aged 18 to 29 in good health. CDR3: CASSLRRLAGNEQFF. The CDR3 DNA is TGTGCCAGCAGCCTTAGAAGACTAGCGGGCAATGAGCAGTTCTTC.